The clone carrying this TCR beta chain was detected ten times or more. Its antigen is as yet unknown. The record originates from a study of breast tumors, draining lymph nodes, adjacent tissues. CDR1 and CDR2 from the germline V gene are MNHEY and SVGEGT. The CDR3 spans 11 residues. V lost 7 bases to trimming and J lost 4 bases, with 8 bases between them. TCRdb re-analysed the multiplex PCR reads in MiXCR, keeping a single row per CDR3 protein. The sample includes about 24,000 distinct CDR3 sequences, around 68% of them seen just once. Study findings and constraints: Tumors had less TCR diversity than lymph nodes, more than nontumor tissue. Most tumor T cells seemingly derive from lymph node, then expand in tumor.

The sample was tumor-adjacent breast tissue. The chain combines TRBV6-2 or TRBV6-3 with TRBJ2-7; possibly TRBD2 for D (5 bases). This TCR derives from a female donor with breast cancer. Some clones in this sample may be carry-over from other donors' samples. This chain's CDR3 is CASTSGYEQYF. As DNA, the CDR3 is TGTGCCAGCACCAGCGGTTACGAGCAGTACTTC.